The 2 T cell receptor beta chains presented below share a single source sample, sequenced in a study of long-term antiretroviral therapy in people with HIV. The assay, immunoSEQ v3.0, was run at survey level. Produced via immunoSEQ multiplex PCR; TCRdb's table is partial and in-frame only. This table has about 31,000 clones, 80% to 95% appearing once. The sample in question was unsorted PBMCs, obtained about 5.2 years after starting antiretroviral therapy. All receptors derive from a woman between 40 and 50 years old with HIV.

This sequence joins TRBV21-1 and TRBJ1-5. TRBV21-1 is labeled a pseudogene. The CDR3 is 17 amino acids. For the CDR3, the DNA is TGTGCCAGCAGCACAAGTCTCGGGGTCTCGTTCAATCAGCCCCAGCATTTT. Encoded protein: CASSTSLGVSFNQPQHF.

The CDR3 spells CAISTGTGKNIQYF. The CDR3 bases are TGTGCCATCAGCACCGGGACAGGGAAAAACATTCAGTACTTC. The V and J genes are TRBV10-3 and TRBJ2-4, with 9 bases lining up with TRBD1. This CDR3 has 14 amino acids. Germline-derived CDR1 and CDR2 are ENHRY and SYGVKD. V lost 6 bases, J lost 4 bases, and 4 bases stayed unmatched.